This TCR beta chain was found in a study of T cells in localized non-small cell lung cancer. Profiled with immunoSEQ multiplex PCR; TCRdb holds only in-frame clones, not every one. In the table there are about 12,000 clones, around 85% of which are singletons. This clonotype was sampled from a male donor at least 60 years old with stage I lung adenocarcinoma. The sequencing here drew on peripheral blood, taken before any cancer treatment.

DNA for the CDR3: TGTGCCAGTAGTATTCCCGGACAGGGGGTTTTGCCCCAGCATTTT. Residues: CASSIPGQGVLPQHF. The chain is built from TRBV19 and TRBJ1-5; 10 nucleotides line up with TRBD1. CDR3 size: 15 residues. The V and J ends lost 3 bases and 9 bases, in that order; junction bases with no gene match: 8. Germline values: CDR1 LNHDA, CDR2 SQIVND (reference sequence). The complete variable domain, with remaining parts taken from reference TRBV19 and TRBJ1-5, reads DGGITQSPKYLFRKEGQNVTLSCEQNLNHDAMYWYRQDPGQGLRLIYYSQIVNDFQKGDIAEGYSVSREKKESFPLTVTSAQKNPTAFYLCASSIPGQGVLPQHFGDGTRLSIL.